Listed below are T cell receptor beta chains from one sample, sequenced in a study of Graves' ophthalmopathy and Graves' hyperthyroidism. TCRdb processed the multiplex PCR reads anew with MiXCR; each CDR3 protein has one entry. The sample includes 150,000 to 200,000 distinct CDR3 sequences, just under 40% of them seen just once. Sequenced material: peripheral blood. The receptors originated from a young man with Graves' ophthalmopathy. Each CDR3 is given with its conserved first and last residue. A D gene is named only where the DNA matches it firmly. Size values are once, few and many counts, or a class for expanded clones, and some rows have none.

size	J	V	D	DNA	CDR3
many	TRBJ2-7	TRBV7-8	NA	TGTGCCAGCAGCTTAACTTCAGGGGCGACCTACGAGCAGTACTTC	CASSLTSGATYEQYF
NA	TRBJ1-1	TRBV20-1	TRBD1	TGCAGTGCTAGGGGACAGGGGGACACTGAAGCTTTCTTT	CSARGQGDTEAFF
many	TRBJ2-7	TRBV19	TRBD1	TGTGCCACGGGACAGGGCGCCTACGAGCAGTACTTC	CATGQGAYEQYF
many	TRBJ2-7	TRBV20-1	NA	TGCAGTGCTAGATACCCCGGGGGGCGCGGGAGATCCGAGCAGTACTTC	CSARYPGGRGRSEQYF
many	TRBJ2-4	TRBV12-3/TRBV12-4	NA	TGTGCCAGCAGCCAGGACGGTGGGCCAGCCAAAAACATTCAGTACTTC	CASSQDGGPAKNIQYF
many	TRBJ1-1	TRBV30	NA	TGTGCCTGGACACCAACCAGACTGAACACTGAAGCTTTCTTT	CAWTPTRLNTEAFF
many	TRBJ2-7	TRBV6-2/TRBV6-3	TRBD2	TGTGCCAGCAAAAACGCCGGGACTAGCGCATCCTACGAGCAGTACTTC	CASKNAGTSASYEQYF
NA	TRBJ2-5	TRBV7-2	NA	TGTGCCAGCAGCTTAAGGGGCTCAGGGGTGTACTTC	CASSLRGSGVYF
NA	TRBJ1-5	TRBV28	NA	TGTGCCAGCAGACCTACAGGGTGGGATAATCAGCCCCAGCATTTT	CASRPTGWDNQPQHF
many	TRBJ1-5	TRBV10-3	NA	TGTGCCATCAGATCCCGGGACAGCAATCAGCCCCAGCATTTT	CAIRSRDSNQPQHF
NA	TRBJ2-7	TRBV12-3/TRBV12-4	TRBD1	TGTGCCACCTCAACAGGGGGCTACGAGCAGTACTTC	CATSTGGYEQYF
many	TRBJ1-2	TRBV28	NA	TGTGCCAGCAGTCCTGGGGGGGGCTTCTATGGCTACACCTTC	CASSPGGGFYGYTF
NA	TRBJ2-7	TRBV6-2/TRBV6-3	NA	TGTGCCAGCAGTTACGCGGTTAGCGAGCAGTACTTC	CASSYAVSEQYF
many	TRBJ1-2	TRBV12-3/TRBV12-4	NA	TGTGCCAGCAGTTATTCCCTTAACTATGGCTACACCTTC	CASSYSLNYGYTF
NA	TRBJ2-7	TRBV10-3	NA	TGTGCCATCAGTGATGGACCAAACTACGAGCAGTACTTC	CAISDGPNYEQYF
NA	TRBJ1-2	TRBV28	NA	TGTGCCAGCAGTACAGACTACTTAGACCGGCTATATGGCTACACCTTC	CASSTDYLDRLYGYTF